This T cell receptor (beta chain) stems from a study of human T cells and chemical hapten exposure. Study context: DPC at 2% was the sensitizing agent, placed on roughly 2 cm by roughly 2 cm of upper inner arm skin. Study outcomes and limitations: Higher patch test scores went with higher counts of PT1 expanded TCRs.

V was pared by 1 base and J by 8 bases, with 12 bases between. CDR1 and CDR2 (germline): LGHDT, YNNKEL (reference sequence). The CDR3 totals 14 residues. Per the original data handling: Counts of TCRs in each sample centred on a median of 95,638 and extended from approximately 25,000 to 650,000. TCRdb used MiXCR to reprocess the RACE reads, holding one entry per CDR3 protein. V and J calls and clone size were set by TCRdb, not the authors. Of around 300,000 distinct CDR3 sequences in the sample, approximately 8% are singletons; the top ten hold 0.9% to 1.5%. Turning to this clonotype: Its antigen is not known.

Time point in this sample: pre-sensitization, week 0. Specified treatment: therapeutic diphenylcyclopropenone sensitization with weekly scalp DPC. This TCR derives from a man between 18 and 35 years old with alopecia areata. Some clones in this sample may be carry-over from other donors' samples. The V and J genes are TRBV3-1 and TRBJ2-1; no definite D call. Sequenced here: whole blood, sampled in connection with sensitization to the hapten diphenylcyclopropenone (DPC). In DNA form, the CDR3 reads TGTGCCAGCAGCCAAGTAGGTCCCGGCTATGAGCAGTTCTTC. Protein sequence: CASSQVGPGYEQFF.